In this sample, the clone carrying this T cell receptor (beta chain) turned up a few times. TCRdb analysed the 5' RACE reads with MiXCR anew, one entry per CDR3 protein. The sample includes under 60,000 distinct CDR3 sequences, about 28% seen only once; the top ten take roughly 1.9%. Trimming stripped 5 bases from V and 7 bases from J, with 14 bases between. The CDR3 has 13 amino acids. Material: naive CD4+ T cells sorted from blood. Regarding subset: naive CD4+ T cells, CD4+CD45RA+CD25-. The receptor's source is a female donor with breast cancer. The gene calls are TRBV12-3 or TRBV12-4 and TRBJ1-2; possibly TRBD1 for D (6 bases). CDR3 nucleotide sequence: TGTGCCAGCAGTCTACAACAGGGAGGTGGCTACACCTTC. Protein product: CASSLQQGGGYTF.